The source of this TCR beta chain is a study of cytomegalovirus exposure and HLA in healthy donors. Study-level results: TCR beta sequences reportedly predicted most subjects' HLA-A and HLA-B alleles accurately. Sequencing likely caused a cluster of highly shared sequence variants.

The primer mix had 60 Vbeta and 13 Jbeta primers. Original processing methods: In a later analysis, roughly 11 million of some 80 million unique beta chains occurred in at least two donors. The table came from immunoSEQ multiplex PCR; TCRdb's copy has only in-frame clones and leaves some out. V, J and clone size were drawn from that table, and D and trimming were deduced from the DNA. The table lists 90,000 to 110,000 clones, less than 85% of them singletons, with around 8.8% in the top ten. V lost 1 base and J lost 5; bases outside the gene matches: 7. The V gene's germline CDR1 is SEHNR and CDR2 FQNEAQ (reference sequence). The CDR3 extends over 15 amino acids. As concerns this clone: Its antigen is undetermined.

The clonotype comes from a man aged 35 to 55 in good health and CMV-seropositive. The J gene is TRBJ1-2, the V gene TRBV7-9; 7 bases match TRBD1. Sequencing was carried out using PBMCs. The CDR3 DNA reads TGTGCCAGCAGCTTAGAGTTAGGGACAGCTTATGGCTACACCTTC. This codes for CASSLELGTAYGYTF. Full variable domain (missing parts from reference TRBV7-9 and TRBJ1-2): DTGVSQNPRHKITKRGQNVTFRCDPISEHNRLYWYRQTLGQGPEFLTYFQNEAQLEKSRLLSDRFSAERPKGSFSTLEIQRTEQGDSAMYLCASSLELGTAYGYTFGSGTRLTVV.